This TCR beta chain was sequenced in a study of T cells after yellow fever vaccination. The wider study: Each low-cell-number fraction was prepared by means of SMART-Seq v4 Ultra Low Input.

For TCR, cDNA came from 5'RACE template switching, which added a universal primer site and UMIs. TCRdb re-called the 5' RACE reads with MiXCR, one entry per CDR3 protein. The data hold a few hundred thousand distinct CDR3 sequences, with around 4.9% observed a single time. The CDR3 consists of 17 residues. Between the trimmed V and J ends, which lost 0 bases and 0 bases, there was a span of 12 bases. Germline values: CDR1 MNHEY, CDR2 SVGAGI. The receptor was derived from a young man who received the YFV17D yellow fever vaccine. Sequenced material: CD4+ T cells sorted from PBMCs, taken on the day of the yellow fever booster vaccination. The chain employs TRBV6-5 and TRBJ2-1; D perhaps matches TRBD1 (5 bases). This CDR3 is CASSYSAQVFSYNEQFF. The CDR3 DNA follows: TGTGCCAGCAGTTACTCAGCACAGGTCTTCTCCTACAATGAGCAGTTCTTC.